The 19 T cell receptor beta chains given below trace back to one sample, sequenced in a study of tumor-infiltrating lymphocytes in primary liver carcinoma. TCR beta cDNA was prepared out of roughly 0.45 ug total RNA by means of a constant-region primer. Slightly modified ARM-PCR, run as three nested multiplex PCR rounds, produced the TCR beta libraries. With TRBV1-TRBV30 forward primers and a C-beta reverse primer, the first two PCR rounds were run for roughly 10 cycles each. Each CDR3 protein gets one entry after TCRdb re-called the multiplex PCR reads with MiXCR. The repertoire consists of 65,000 to 80,000 distinct CDR3 sequences, with roughly three quarters occurring once and the leading ten covering 25% to 35%. Unsorted bulk tissue of about 19-33 mg yielded co-extracted RNA and DNA. Sequencing was performed on liver tumor tissue from sampling region 4. This sample's subset: tumor region T4, right-lateral pole. The receptor source for this set is a man aged 40-50 years with primary liver carcinoma and hepatitis B virus infection.

As to this clonotype: A much bigger clone sits one base away, suggesting this may be a read error. V is TRBV5-1 and J is TRBJ2-7, with 12 nucleotides matching TRBD2. Trimming took 1 base from V and 6 from J; bases not matched to a gene: 2. Germline assignment: CDR1 SGHRS and CDR2 YFSETQ. The CDR3 loop spans 14 amino acids. CDR3 DNA sequence: TGCGCCAGCAGCTTGACTAGCGGGGGGTGCGAGCAGTACTTC. Translating it yields CASSLTSGGCEQYF.

For this clonotype: A junction end diverges from the germline sequence, so it may reflect a read error. The V and J genes are TRBV10-1 and TRBJ2-5, with no clear D. This CDR3 is 13 amino acids long. CDR1 and CDR2 (germline): WNHNN, SYGVQD (reference sequence). The DNA of the CDR3 is TGCGCCAGCAATGAGGAAGTCCAAGAGACCCAGTACTTC. Its protein is CASNEEVQETQYF.

This rearrangement joins TRBV5-4 to TRBJ2-5, with TRBD1 matching over 8 bases. J was trimmed by 5 bases and V by 4 bases; bases with no gene match: 10. In germline, CDR1 is SGHNT, CDR2 YYREEE (reference sequence). This CDR3 contains 15 residues. CDR3 loop: CASSIMTGVDETQYF. The DNA for the CDR3 is TGTGCCAGCAGCATCATGACAGGGGTTGACGAGACCCAGTACTTC. Full variable domain (remainder filled in from reference TRBV5-4 and TRBJ2-5): ETGVTQSPTHLIKTRGQQVTLRCSSQSGHNTVSWYQQALGQGPQFIFQYYREEENGRGNFPPRFSGLQFPNYSSELNVNALELDDSALYLCASSIMTGVDETQYFGPGTRLLVL.

As regards this clonotype: The CDR3 carries no conserved terminal phenylalanine or tryptophan, so it likely arises from a read error. It is unclear where the CDR3 begins or ends on the DNA, so no DNA is shown, and the CDR3 is as TCRdb lists it. The chain combines TRBV11-2 with TRBJ1-2; the D call TRBD1 from the table was never checked on the DNA. Germline CDR1 and CDR2: SGHAT and FQNNGV. The length of the CDR3 is 14 amino acids, counting both ends. CDR3 region: CTSSPADRDYSYTC.

This clonotype was counted a few times. This rearrangement joins TRBV2 to TRBJ2-1; D ambiguous. V was pared by 11 bases and J by 3 bases, with 17 bases between. This CDR3 contains 14 residues. Germline-derived CDR1 and CDR2 are SNHLY and FYNNEI. CDR3 DNA sequence: TGTGCCTGCGACGATCCCCATATCTACAATGAGCAGTTCTTC. Translation gives CACDDPHIYNEQFF. The full variable domain, completed using reference TRBV2 and TRBJ2-1, is EPEVTQTPSHQVTQMGQEVILRCVPISNHLYFYWYRQILGQKVEFLVSFYNNEISEKSEIFDDQFSVERPDGSNFTLKIRSTKLEDSAMYFCACDDPHIYNEQFFGPGTRLTVL.

On this clonotype: A read error may account for a junction end that differs from germline. J is TRBJ1-2 and V is TRBV28, with a tentative D call TRBD1 (5 bases). The CDR3 contains 12 residues. Looked up from germline, CDR1 is MDHEN and CDR2 is SYDVKM. The CDR3 DNA reads as TGTGCCTGCAGTCCCCAGGGATATGGTTACACCTTC. It specifies CACSPQGYGYTF.

This chain links TRBV12-3 or TRBV12-4 with TRBJ1-2; 9 bases are shared with TRBD1. V lost 9 bases and J lost 4; bases outside the gene matches: 12. The length of the CDR3 is 15 residues. Written as DNA, the CDR3 is TGTGCCAGTGGTCGTCCCGGGACAGGGAGCTATGGCTACACCTTC. It yields the protein CASGRPGTGSYGYTF.

Ten or more counts support this clonotype. The chain joins TRBV6-1 to TRBJ1-1, with a tentative D call TRBD1 (5 bases). The CDR3 consists of 13 residues. From germline, CDR1 is MNHNS and CDR2 SASEGT. Trimming took 5 bases from V and 10 from J, leaving 17 bases between them. The CDR3 sequence: CASSQPDPRGAFF. CDR3 bases: TGTGCCAGCAGTCAGCCGGACCCAAGGGGAGCTTTCTTT.

Details on this clonotype: The junction differs from germline at one of its ends, possibly a read error. This chain connects TRBV4-2 to TRBJ2-5; D is ambiguous. This CDR3 is built from 15 residues. CDR1 and CDR2 (germline): LGHNA, YNFKEQ. DNA for the CDR3: TGTACCAGCAGCCAAGATCGAGGTTTTAGAGGGACCCAGTACTTC. As protein: CTSSQDRGFRGTQYF.

As to this clonotype: One junction end does not reproduce the germline sequence, and a read error may be involved. The rearrangement joins TRBV11-1 to TRBJ2-1; 7 bases fit TRBD2. The length of the CDR3 is 17 residues. The germline gives CDR1 SGHAT, CDR2 FQDESV (reference sequence). CDR3 residues: CVSSLGLAGEVDNGQFF. CDR3 coding DNA: TGTGTCAGCAGTCTGGGACTCGCGGGAGAAGTTGACAATGGGCAGTTCTTC.

Details on this clonotype: A read error may account for a junction end that differs from germline. The V call is TRBV11-2, the J call TRBJ2-1, with 13 nucleotides matching TRBD2. Germline CDR1 SGHAT, CDR2 FQNNGV. The CDR3 has 19 amino acids. The DNA of the CDR3 is TGTGCCAGCAGCTTATCCGTTGGACTAGCGGGAGAAGTTGACAATGGGCAGTTCTTC. This sequence encodes CASSLSVGLAGEVDNGQFF.

About this clonotype: The junction shows a germline mismatch at one end, possibly a read error. The chain uses TRBV11-2 and TRBJ1-4, with TRBD1 as a possible D gene (5 bases). CDR3 size: 14 residues. Germline V gene sequence: CDR1 SGHAT, CDR2 FQNNGV. CDR3 sequence: CASTDGVGQEKLFF. The CDR3 DNA reads as TGTGCCAGCACCGACGGGGTGGGGCAAGAAAAACTATTTTTT.

Worth noting for this clonotype: Sequence at one end of the junction differs from germline and may be a read error. This chain links TRBV11-1 with TRBJ2-3; 8 positions match TRBD2. Germline values: CDR1 SGHAT, CDR2 FQDESV (reference sequence). The CDR3 covers 14 residues. The DNA of the CDR3 is TGTGCCAGCGCGGGGGGAACTTGCACAGATACGCAGTACTTT. Residues: CASAGGTCTDTQYF.

Notes on this clonotype: This CDR3 fails to terminate in the conserved phenylalanine or tryptophan, so it likely reflects a read error. The chain carries TRBV11-2 and TRBJ2-7; 13 bases are shared with TRBD2. The CDR3 consists of 18 residues. Per the germline V gene, CDR1 is SGHAT and CDR2 is FQNNGV. J was trimmed by 4 bases and V by 2 bases; bases with no gene match: 11. CDR3 DNA sequence: TGTGCCAGCAGCTTATCCGTTGGACTAGCGGGAGAGGAGTACGAGCAGTACTAC. Amino acid sequence: CASSLSVGLAGEEYEQYY.

The sample holds one count of this clonotype. One end of the junction does not line up with germline, which may come from a read error. The chain combines TRBV11-1 with TRBJ2-1; no clear D. This CDR3 has 12 amino acids. Germline V gene sequence: CDR1 SGHAT, CDR2 FQDESV (reference sequence). The CDR3 reads CAGSLEYNEQFF. The CDR3 nucleotides are TGTGCCGGCAGCCTGGAGTACAATGAACAGTTCTTC.

This chain links TRBV12-3 or TRBV12-4 with TRBJ2-5; possibly TRBD2 for D (6 bases). The CDR3 covers 18 residues. Trimming left V 2 bases short and J 1 base short, with 20 bases between. The CDR3 loop is CASSLSLRASEAQETQYF. CDR3 nucleotides: TGTGCCAGCAGTTTATCGTTAAGGGCTAGCGAGGCCCAAGAGACCCAGTACTTC.

In the case of this clonotype: The CDR3 does not close with the conserved phenylalanine or tryptophan, likely indicating a read error. The gene calls are TRBV29-1 and TRBJ1-2; 7 bases match TRBD1. The length of the CDR3 is 11 residues. Looked up from germline, CDR1 is SQVTM and CDR2 is ANQGSEA. The CDR3 nucleotides read TGCAGTGTTGACAGGGTTCATGGCTACACCTCC. Translation: CSVDRVHGYTS.

This clonotype was seen only a few times. A read error may explain this, as a much larger clone is one base away. The chain employs TRBV12-3 or TRBV12-4 and TRBJ2-5; D remains unclear. Trimming left V 5 bases short and J 6 bases short, with 19 bases between. This CDR3 spans 15 amino acids. As DNA, the CDR3 is TGTGCCAGCAGTCCCGGGTCTGTGTCGCGAAAGACCCAGTACTTC. It translates to CASSPGSVSRKTQYF.

As for this clonotype: The junction departs from the called germline gene at one end, perhaps through a read error. The chain has TRBV12-3 or TRBV12-4 and TRBJ2-2, with 9 bases fitting TRBD2. CDR3 length: 16 amino acids. CDR3 amino acids: CASSLLAGVVTGGLFF. Written as DNA, the CDR3 is TGTGCCAGCAGTTTGTTAGCGGGAGTGGTCACCGGGGGGCTGTTTTTT.